This passage covers 14 T cell receptor beta chains from one sample sequenced in a study of metastatic and nonmetastatic thyroid tumors. Thyroid surgery took place with no prior treatment in any patient. TCRdb reprocessed the PCR reads using MiXCR. This sample has approximately 7,000 clones, with 39% found just once. The sequenced material came from tumor tissue. Receptors were obtained from a female donor with papillary thyroid cancer or a benign thyroid nodule (not recorded which). Some clones in this sample may be carry-over from other donors' samples.

This clone was seen only a few times. The chain combines TRBV5-1 with TRBJ2-1; either TRBD1 or TRBD2 may supply D (5 bases each). CDR1 and CDR2 from the germline V gene are SGHRS and YFSETQ. Trimming stripped 9 bases from V and 0 bases from J, with 19 bases between. The CDR3 runs 16 residues. CDR3 sequence reads: CATTPGSPSSYNEQFF. As DNA, the CDR3 is TGCGCCACCACACCAGGGAGCCCCAGCTCCTACAATGAGCAGTTCTTC. Based on the CDR3 plus reference TRBV5-1 and TRBJ2-1, the full variable domain is KAGVTQTPRYLIKTRGQQVTLSCSPISGHRSVSWYQQTPGQGLQFLFEYFSETQRNKGNFPGRFSGRQFSNSRSEMNVSTLELGDSALYLCATTPGSPSSYNEQFFGPGTRLTVL.

This clone was seen a few times. V and J are TRBV6-1 and TRBJ2-7; D remains ambiguous. Germline CDR1 is MNHNS and CDR2 is SASEGT. The length of the CDR3 is 15 residues. Trimming pared 6 bases from V and 2 bases from J, leaving 17 bases between. The DNA of the CDR3 is TGTGCCAGCAGCGTGAAAGATGACGGACCCTACGAGCAGTACTTC. Its translation: CASSVKDDGPYEQYF.

The CDR3 is CASSGRGGNTEAFF. The CDR3 DNA reads as TGTGCCAGTAGTGGTCGTGGAGGGAACACTGAAGCTTTCTTT. The V gene is TRBV19, the J gene TRBJ1-1; D is unclear. V was cut by 5 bases and J by 1 base, with 11 bases left in between. The CDR3 is 14 amino acids. The germline V gene has CDR1 LNHDA and CDR2 SQIVND (reference sequence).

By sample share, this clone is medium-sized. The gene calls are TRBV15 and TRBJ1-1, with D unclear. Per the germline V gene, CDR1 is LNHNV and CDR2 is YYDKDF (reference sequence). CDR3 length: 14 residues. Trimming removed 0 bases from V and 4 bases from J, with 9 bases in between. CDR3 loop: CATSRDSAGTEAFF. The DNA for the CDR3 is TGTGCCACCAGCAGAGATTCGGCAGGCACTGAAGCTTTCTTT.

V and J are TRBV29-1 and TRBJ1-1, with 7 bases identical to TRBD1. Looked up from germline, CDR1 is SQVTM and CDR2 is ANQGSEA. The ends lost 5 bases at V and 3 bases at J; junction bases unmatched: 9. The CDR3 runs 14 residues. For the CDR3, the DNA is TGCAGCGTTAGAGGAGGGGGCGCGGACACTGAAGCTTTCTTT. Translated: CSVRGGGADTEAFF.

The chain uses TRBV25-1 and TRBJ2-1; 8 nucleotides align to TRBD2. The germline V gene encodes CDR1 MGHDK and CDR2 SYGVNS. The CDR3 totals 18 residues. Trimming removed 2 bases from V and 6 bases from J; junction bases left unmatched: 15. The CDR3 DNA is TGTGCCAGCAGTGAAAGGATTTCAGGAGCGGGAGAGTTCAATGAGCAGTTCTTC. It yields the protein CASSERISGAGEFNEQFF.

The V gene is TRBV6-1, the J gene TRBJ1-1; 7 positions agree with TRBD1. The CDR3 covers 13 residues. J was trimmed by 1 base and V by 10 bases; bases with no gene match: 6. Per the germline V gene, CDR1 is MNHNS and CDR2 is SASEGT. The CDR3 DNA reads TGTGCCACTTGGGGGACAGAGAACACTGAAGCTTTCTTT. Protein sequence: CATWGTENTEAFF.

The V gene is TRBV2, the J gene TRBJ2-4; unclear D gene. The CDR3 loop spans 15 amino acids. V lost 4 bases to trimming and J lost 0 bases, with 10 bases between them. Germline V gene data show CDR1 as SNHLY and CDR2 as FYNNEI. The CDR3 reads CASSVGHLAKNIQYF. CDR3 bases: TGTGCCAGCAGTGTAGGGCATTTAGCCAAAAACATTCAGTACTTC.

By sample fraction, this clone is large. The chain is built from TRBV15 and TRBJ1-1; D gene unclear. This CDR3 has 17 amino acids. Trimming shortened V by 0 bases and J by 1 base, and 15 bases separated the two germline ends. In germline, CDR1 is LNHNV, CDR2 YYDKDF (reference sequence). CDR3 residues: CATSREYQVRQNTEAFF. Here the CDR3 DNA reads TGTGCCACCAGCAGAGAATATCAAGTGCGGCAGAACACTGAAGCTTTCTTT.

This chain joins TRBV7-2 and TRBJ1-5; no firm D call. The CDR3 sequence is 14 residues long. Per the germline V gene, CDR1 is SGHTA and CDR2 is FQGNSA. Trimming shortened V by 1 base and J by 4 bases, and 8 bases separated the two germline ends. CDR3 sequence reads: CASSLGLPNQPQHF. For the CDR3, the DNA is TGTGCCAGCAGCTTAGGACTGCCAAATCAGCCCCAGCATTTT. Together with reference TRBV7-2 and TRBJ1-5, the CDR3 gives the full variable domain: GAGVSQSPSNKVTEKGKDVELRCDPISGHTALYWYRQSLGQGLEFLIYFQGNSAPDKSGLPSDRFSAERTGGSVSTLTIQRTQQEDSAVYLCASSLGLPNQPQHFGDGTRLSIL.

This sequence joins TRBV27 and TRBJ1-6; D gene unclear. The germline V and J ends were trimmed by 5 bases and 0 bases, with 8 bases remaining between them. The CDR3 extends over 15 amino acids. Looked up from germline, CDR1 is MNHEY and CDR2 is SMNVEV (reference sequence). The CDR3 region is CASSRTGSYNSPLHF. The CDR3 nucleotides read TGTGCCAGCAGTCGGACGGGCTCCTATAATTCACCCCTCCACTTT.

This clone was observed a few times. V gene TRBV11-2 combines with J gene TRBJ1-2; D ambiguous. Germline CDR1 and CDR2: SGHAT and FQNNGV. Trimming took 2 bases from V and 2 from J, leaving 3 bases between them. The CDR3 runs to 12 residues. CDR3 region: CASSLQNYGYTF. DNA of the CDR3: TGTGCCAGCAGCTTACAAAACTATGGCTACACCTTC.

This rearrangement joins TRBV2 to TRBJ2-5, with TRBD2 matching 7 bases. CDR3 length equals 13 residues. Germline-derived CDR1 and CDR2 are SNHLY and FYNNEI. V trimming: 7 bases; J trimming: 3 bases; junction bases outside the gene matches: 5. CDR3 region: CASIGLEKETQYF. The CDR3 DNA is TGTGCCAGCATAGGACTAGAAAAAGAGACCCAGTACTTC. Based on the CDR3 plus reference TRBV2 and TRBJ2-5, the full variable domain is EPEVTQTPSHQVTQMGQEVILRCVPISNHLYFYWYRQILGQKVEFLVSFYNNEISEKSEIFDDQFSVERPDGSNFTLKIRSTKLEDSAMYFCASIGLEKETQYFGPGTRLLVL.

This clone came up a few times. It may be a read error: a sequence one base away is much more abundant. The same CDR3 also results from other DNA sequences found in this sample. V is TRBV2 and J is TRBJ2-2; 7 bases line up with TRBD1. Germline CDR1 is SNHLY and CDR2 is FYNNEI. The V gene end was trimmed by 7 bases and the J gene end by 5 bases; junction bases not matched to a gene: 10. This CDR3 has 15 residues. CDR3 bases: TGTGCCAGCACCGGTAGGACAGGTACGACCGGGGAGCTGTTTTTT. It encodes CASTGRTGTTGELFF.